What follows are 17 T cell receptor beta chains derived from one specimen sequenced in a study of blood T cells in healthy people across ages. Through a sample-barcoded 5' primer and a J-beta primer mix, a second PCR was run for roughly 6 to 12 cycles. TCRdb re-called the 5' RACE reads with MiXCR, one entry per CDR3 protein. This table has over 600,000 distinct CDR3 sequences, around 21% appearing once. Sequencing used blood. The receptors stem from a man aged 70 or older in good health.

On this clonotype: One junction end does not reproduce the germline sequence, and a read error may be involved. The CDR3 DNA reads TGTGCCAGCAGTGGGGGACAGGGCCCCTACGAGCAGCACTTC. It translates to CASSGGQGPYEQHF. The chain has TRBV2 and TRBJ2-7; 9 bases are a match to TRBD1. The germline gives CDR1 SNHLY, CDR2 FYNNEI. The CDR3 extends over 14 amino acids.

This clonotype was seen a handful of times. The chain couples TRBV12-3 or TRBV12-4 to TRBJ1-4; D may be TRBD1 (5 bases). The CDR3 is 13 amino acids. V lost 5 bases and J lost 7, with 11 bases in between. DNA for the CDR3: TGTGCCAGCAGTATTGAGGGGCTTGAAAAACTGTTTTTT. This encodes CASSIEGLEKLFF.

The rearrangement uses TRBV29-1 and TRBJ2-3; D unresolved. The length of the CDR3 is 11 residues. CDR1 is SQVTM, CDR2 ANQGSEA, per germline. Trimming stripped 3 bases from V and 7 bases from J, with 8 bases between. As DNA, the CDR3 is TGCAGCGTTGATAAAGAAAATACGCAGTATTTT. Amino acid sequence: CSVDKENTQYF.

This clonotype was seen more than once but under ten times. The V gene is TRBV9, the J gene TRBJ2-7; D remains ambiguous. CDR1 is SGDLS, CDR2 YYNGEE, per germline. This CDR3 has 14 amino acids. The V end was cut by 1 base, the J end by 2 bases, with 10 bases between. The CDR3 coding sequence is TGTGCCAGCAGCGTACGCTCGAACCCCTACGAGCAGTACTTC. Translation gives CASSVRSNPYEQYF.

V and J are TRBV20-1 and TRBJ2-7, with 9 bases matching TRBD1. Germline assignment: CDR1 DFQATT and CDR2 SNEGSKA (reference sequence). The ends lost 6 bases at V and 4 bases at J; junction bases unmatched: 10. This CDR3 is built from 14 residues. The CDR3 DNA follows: TGCAGTGCGAAAAGCGGGACAGGGAAGTACGAGCAGTACTTC. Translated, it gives CSAKSGTGKYEQYF.

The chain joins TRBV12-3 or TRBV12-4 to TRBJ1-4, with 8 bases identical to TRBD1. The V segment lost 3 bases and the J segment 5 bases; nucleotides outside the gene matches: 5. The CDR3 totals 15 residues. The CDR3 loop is CASSFGTGGNEKLFF. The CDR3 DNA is TGTGCCAGCAGTTTTGGGACAGGCGGCAATGAAAAACTGTTTTTT.

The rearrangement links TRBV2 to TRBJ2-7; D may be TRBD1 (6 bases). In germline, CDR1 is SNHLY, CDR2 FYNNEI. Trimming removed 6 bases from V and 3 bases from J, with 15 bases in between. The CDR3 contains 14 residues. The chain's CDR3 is CASRVEAQGYEQYF. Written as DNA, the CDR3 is TGTGCCAGCAGGGTCGAAGCACAGGGCTACGAGCAGTACTTC. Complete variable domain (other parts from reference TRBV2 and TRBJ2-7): EPEVTQTPSHQVTQMGQEVILRCVPISNHLYFYWYRQILGQKVEFLVSFYNNEISEKSEIFDDQFSVERPDGSNFTLKIRSTKLEDSAMYFCASRVEAQGYEQYFGPGTRLTVT.

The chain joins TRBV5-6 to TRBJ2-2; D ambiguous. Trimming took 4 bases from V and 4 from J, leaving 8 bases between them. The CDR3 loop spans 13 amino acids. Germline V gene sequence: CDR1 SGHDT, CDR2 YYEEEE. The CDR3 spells CASSKDRTGELFF. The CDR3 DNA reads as TGTGCCAGCAGCAAGGACCGCACCGGGGAGCTGTTTTTT.

Written as DNA, the CDR3 is TGTGCCAGCACCCGACCGACAGGGGCCTACGAGCAGTACTTC. This encodes CASTRPTGAYEQYF. This chain links TRBV28 with TRBJ2-7; TRBD1 aligns across 8 bases. The CDR3 totals 14 residues. Germline CDR1 MDHEN, CDR2 SYDVKM. J lost 2 bases, V lost 7 bases, and 7 bases had no gene match.

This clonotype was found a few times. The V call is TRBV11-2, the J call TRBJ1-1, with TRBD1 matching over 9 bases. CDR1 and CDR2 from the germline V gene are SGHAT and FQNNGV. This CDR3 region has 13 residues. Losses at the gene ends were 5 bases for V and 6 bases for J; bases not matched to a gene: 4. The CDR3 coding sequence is TGTGCCAGCAGCGAGGACAGGGGAGCTGAAGCTTTCTTT. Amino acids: CASSEDRGAEAFF.

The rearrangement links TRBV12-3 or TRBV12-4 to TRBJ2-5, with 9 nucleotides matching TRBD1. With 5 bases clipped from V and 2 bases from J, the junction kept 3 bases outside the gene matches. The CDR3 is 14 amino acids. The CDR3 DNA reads TGTGCCAGCAGTAAACAGGGGGCTCAAGAGACCCAGTACTTC. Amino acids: CASSKQGAQETQYF.

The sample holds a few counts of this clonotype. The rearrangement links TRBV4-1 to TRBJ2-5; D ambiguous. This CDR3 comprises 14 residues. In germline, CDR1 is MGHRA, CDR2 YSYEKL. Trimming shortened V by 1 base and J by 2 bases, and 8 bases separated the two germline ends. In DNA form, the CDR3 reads TGCGCCAGCAGCCAAGCTGAACAGCAAGAGACCCAGTACTTC. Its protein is CASSQAEQQETQYF.

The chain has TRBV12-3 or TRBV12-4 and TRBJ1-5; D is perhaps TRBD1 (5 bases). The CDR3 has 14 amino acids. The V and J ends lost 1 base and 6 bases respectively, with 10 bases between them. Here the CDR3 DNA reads TGTGCCAGCAGTTTAGAGGGGCTCCTTCAGCCCCAGCATTTT. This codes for CASSLEGLLQPQHF.

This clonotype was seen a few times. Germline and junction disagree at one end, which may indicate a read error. The chain's CDR3 is CTGSLERGGKVAKNIQYF. DNA of the CDR3: TGCACCGGCAGCTTAGAAAGGGGAGGGAAGGTAGCCAAAAACATTCAGTACTTC. The genes are TRBV11-2 and TRBJ2-4, with TRBD2 identical over 7 bases. The CDR3 runs to 18 residues. Germline CDR1 reads SGHAT; CDR2 reads FQNNGV. The whole variable domain, remainder taken from reference TRBV11-2 and TRBJ2-4, is EAGVAQSPRYKIIEKRQSVAFWCNPISGHATLYWYQQILGQGPKLLIQFQNNGVVDDSQLPKDRFSAERLKGVDSTLKIQPAKLEDSAVYLCTGSLERGGKVAKNIQYFGAGTRLSVL.

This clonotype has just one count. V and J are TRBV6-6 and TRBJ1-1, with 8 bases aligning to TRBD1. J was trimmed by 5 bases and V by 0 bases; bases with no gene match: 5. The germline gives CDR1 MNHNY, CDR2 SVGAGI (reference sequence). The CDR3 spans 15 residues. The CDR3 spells CASSYSQGVETEAFF. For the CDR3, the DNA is TGTGCCAGCAGTTACTCACAGGGGGTAGAGACTGAAGCTTTCTTT.

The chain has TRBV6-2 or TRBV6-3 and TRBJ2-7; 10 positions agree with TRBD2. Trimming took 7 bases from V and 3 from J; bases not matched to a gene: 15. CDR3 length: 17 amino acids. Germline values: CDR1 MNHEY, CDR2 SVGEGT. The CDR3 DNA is TGTGCCAGCAACAAACCCACTAGCGGGAAGACGAACTACGAGCAGTACTTC. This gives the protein CASNKPTSGKTNYEQYF.

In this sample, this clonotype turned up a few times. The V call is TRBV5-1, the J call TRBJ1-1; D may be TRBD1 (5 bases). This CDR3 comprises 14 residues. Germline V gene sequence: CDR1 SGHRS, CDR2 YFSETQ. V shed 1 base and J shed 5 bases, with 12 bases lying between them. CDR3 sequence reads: CASSLSAGQTEAFF. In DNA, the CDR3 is TGCGCCAGCAGCTTGTCGGCAGGGCAGACTGAAGCTTTCTTT. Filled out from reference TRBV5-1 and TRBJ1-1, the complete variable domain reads KAGVTQTPRYLIKTRGQQVTLSCSPISGHRSVSWYQQTPGQGLQFLFEYFSETQRNKGNFPGRFSGRQFSNSRSEMNVSTLELGDSALYLCASSLSAGQTEAFFGQGTRLTVV.